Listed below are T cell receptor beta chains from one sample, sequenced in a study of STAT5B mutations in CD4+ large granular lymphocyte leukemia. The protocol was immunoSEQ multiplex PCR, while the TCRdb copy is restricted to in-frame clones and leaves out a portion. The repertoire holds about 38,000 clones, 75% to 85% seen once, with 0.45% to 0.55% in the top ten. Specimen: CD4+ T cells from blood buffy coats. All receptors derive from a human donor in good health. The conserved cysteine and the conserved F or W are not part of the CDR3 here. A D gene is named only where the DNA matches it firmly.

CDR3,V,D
ASSILSTNEQY,TRBV19,.
ASRGTGELF,TRBV2,.
ASSWHSGGDRGDTQY,TRBV5-1,TRBD2
ASSLASAYNEQF,TRBV7-9,.
ASSDRAAGQPQH,TRBV2,.
AISESVEGWSGYT,TRBV10-3,.
ASSVESGGTEAF,TRBV9,TRBD1
ASSRTTYEQY,TRBV2,.
ASKSDRNYGYT,TRBV2,.
ASSQLGLYEQY,TRBV5-4,.
ASSLDRNYGYT,TRBV5-1,.
AWRPTGPHEQY,TRBV30,TRBD1
ASTRAGGDESYEQY,TRBV6-6,TRBD2
ASSLTSGTGARRAF,TRBV7-2,TRBD1
ASSPPNGGWTQY,TRBV18,.
AIRGKDREVNEQF,TRBV10-3,TRBD1
ASSRNSGSGTDTQY,TRBV27,TRBD2
AIRETGNQPQH,TRBV2,.
ASIKTGEWNGYT,TRBV6-5,TRBD1
ASSLQGRNTGELF,TRBV27,TRBD1